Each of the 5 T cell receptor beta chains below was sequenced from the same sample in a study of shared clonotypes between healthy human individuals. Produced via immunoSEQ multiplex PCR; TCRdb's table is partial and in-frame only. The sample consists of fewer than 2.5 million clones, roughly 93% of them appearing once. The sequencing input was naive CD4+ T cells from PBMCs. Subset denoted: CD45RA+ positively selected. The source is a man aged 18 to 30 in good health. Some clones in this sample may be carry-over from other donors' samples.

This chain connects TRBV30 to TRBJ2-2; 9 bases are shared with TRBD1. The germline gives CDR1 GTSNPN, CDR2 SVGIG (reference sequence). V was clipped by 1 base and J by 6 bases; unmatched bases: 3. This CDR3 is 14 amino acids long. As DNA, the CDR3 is TGTGCCTGGAGTGGACAGGGGGTTTCCGGGGAGCTGTTTTTT. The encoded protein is CAWSGQGVSGELFF.

The DNA of the CDR3 is TGTGCCAGCAGCGTCCTACAGGGGAGCTCTGGAAACACCATATATTTT. Its translation is CASSVLQGSSGNTIYF. This chain links TRBV9 with TRBJ1-3; TRBD1 aligns across 7 bases. The CDR3 consists of 16 residues. V shed 2 bases and J 0 bases; nucleotides not matched to a gene: 5. The germline V gene encodes CDR1 SGDLS and CDR2 YYNGEE.

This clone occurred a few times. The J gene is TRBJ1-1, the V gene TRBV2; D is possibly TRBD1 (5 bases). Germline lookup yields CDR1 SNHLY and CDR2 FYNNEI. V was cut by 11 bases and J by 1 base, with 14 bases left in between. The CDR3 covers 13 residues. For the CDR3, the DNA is TGTGCCGGTTGCAGGGCGAGGAACACTGAAGCTTTCTTT. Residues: CAGCRARNTEAFF.

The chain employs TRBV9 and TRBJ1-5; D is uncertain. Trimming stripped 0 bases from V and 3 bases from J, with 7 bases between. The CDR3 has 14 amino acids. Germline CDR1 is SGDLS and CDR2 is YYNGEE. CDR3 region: CASSVGVVNQPQHF. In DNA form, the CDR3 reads TGTGCCAGCAGCGTAGGGGTGGTCAATCAGCCCCAGCATTTT. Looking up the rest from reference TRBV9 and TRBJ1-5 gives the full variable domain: DSGVTQTPKHLITATGQRVTLRCSPRSGDLSVYWYQQSLDQGLQFLIQYYNGEERAKGNILERFSAQQFPDLHSELNLSSLELGDSALYFCASSVGVVNQPQHFGDGTRLSIL.

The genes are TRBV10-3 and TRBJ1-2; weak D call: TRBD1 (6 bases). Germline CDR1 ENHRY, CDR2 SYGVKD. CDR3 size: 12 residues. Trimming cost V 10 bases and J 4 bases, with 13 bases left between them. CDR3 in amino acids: CASADRSYGYTF. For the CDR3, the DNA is TGTGCCAGCGCGGACAGATCCTATGGCTACACCTTC.